This TCR beta chain was observed in a study of chemoradiotherapy in HPV16-positive cancers. As for the study in general: Candidate HPV-specific T-cell clones and common TCR motifs came from functional assays in two HPV16-positive patients.

Broader study findings: Functional assays defining HPV-specific T cells used only a couple of HPV16-positive patients. In HPV16-positive patients, HPV-responsive T-cell expansion tracked better recurrence-free survival. During treatment, candidate HPV-specific clones and E7-related motifs expanded in tumor.

CDR1 is PRHDT, CDR2 FYEKMQ, per germline (reference sequence). The CDR3 covers 14 residues. Losses at the gene ends were 4 bases for V and 6 bases for J; bases not matched to a gene: 8. Sequencing used immunoSEQ multiplex PCR; TCRdb keeps in-frame clones, though not all of them. Altogether some 24,000 clones are present, roughly 95% being singletons, with the ten largest covering 2.7%. Of note for this clone: Antigen: not known.

The source of this sequence is a human donor with HPV-associated anogenital cancer. This specimen was taken from a patient who underwent chemoradiotherapy. The chain has TRBV13 and TRBJ1-2; 7 positions match TRBD1. The CDR3 DNA reads TGTGCCAGCAGCTCCAGACAGGGACACGATGGCTACACCTTC. Protein sequence: CASSSRQGHDGYTF.